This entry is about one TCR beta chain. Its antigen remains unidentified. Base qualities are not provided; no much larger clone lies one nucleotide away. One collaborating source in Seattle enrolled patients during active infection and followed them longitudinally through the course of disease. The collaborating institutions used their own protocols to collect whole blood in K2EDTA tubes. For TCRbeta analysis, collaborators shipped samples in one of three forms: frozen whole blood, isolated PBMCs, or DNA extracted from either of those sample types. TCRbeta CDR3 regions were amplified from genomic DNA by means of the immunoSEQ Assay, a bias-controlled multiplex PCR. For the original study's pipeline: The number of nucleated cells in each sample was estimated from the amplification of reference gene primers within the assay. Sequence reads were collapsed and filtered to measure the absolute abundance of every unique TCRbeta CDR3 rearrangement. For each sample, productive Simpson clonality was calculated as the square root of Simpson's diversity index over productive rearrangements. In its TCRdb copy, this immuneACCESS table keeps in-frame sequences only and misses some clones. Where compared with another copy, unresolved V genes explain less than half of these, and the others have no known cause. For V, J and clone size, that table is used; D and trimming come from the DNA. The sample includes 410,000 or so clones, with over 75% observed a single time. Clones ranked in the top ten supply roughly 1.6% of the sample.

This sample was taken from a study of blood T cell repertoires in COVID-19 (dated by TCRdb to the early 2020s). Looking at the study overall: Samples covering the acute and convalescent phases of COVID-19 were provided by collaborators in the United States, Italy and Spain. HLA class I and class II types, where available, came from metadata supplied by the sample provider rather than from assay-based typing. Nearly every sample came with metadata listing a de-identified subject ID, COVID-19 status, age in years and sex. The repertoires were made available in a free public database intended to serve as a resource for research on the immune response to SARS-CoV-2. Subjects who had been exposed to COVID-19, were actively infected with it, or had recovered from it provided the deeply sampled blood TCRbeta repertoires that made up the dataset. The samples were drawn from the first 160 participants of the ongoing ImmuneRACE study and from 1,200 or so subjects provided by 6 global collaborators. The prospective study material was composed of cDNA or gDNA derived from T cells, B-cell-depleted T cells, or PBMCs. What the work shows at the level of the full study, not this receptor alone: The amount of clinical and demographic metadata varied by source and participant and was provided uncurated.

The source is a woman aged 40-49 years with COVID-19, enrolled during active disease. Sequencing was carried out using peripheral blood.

The CDR3 in this case is CATPPGGRYNEQYF. The DNA reads TGTGCCACCCCGCCGGGGGGCAGATACAACGAGCAGTACTTC. The receptor chain draws on TRBV21-1 and TRBJ2-7; no check of the table's D call, TRBD2, against the DNA was made. TRBV21-1 is assigned pseudogene status. Inclusive of the bounding cysteine and phenylalanine, the CDR3 is 14 residues long. The kept DNA is CDR3 alone, 42 bases in frame from the first base.